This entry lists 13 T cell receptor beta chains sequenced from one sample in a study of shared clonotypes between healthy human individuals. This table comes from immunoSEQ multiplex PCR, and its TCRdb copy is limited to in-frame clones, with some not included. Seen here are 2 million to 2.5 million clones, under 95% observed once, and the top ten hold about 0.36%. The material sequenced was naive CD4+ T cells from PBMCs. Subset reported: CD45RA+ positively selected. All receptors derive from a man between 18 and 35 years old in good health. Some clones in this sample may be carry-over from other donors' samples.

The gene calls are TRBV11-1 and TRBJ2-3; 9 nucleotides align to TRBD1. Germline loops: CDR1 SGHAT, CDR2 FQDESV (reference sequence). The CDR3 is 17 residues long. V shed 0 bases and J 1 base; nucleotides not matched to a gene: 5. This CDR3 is CASSLARNRGRTDTQYF. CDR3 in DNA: TGTGCCAGCAGCTTAGCGCGGAACAGGGGGCGCACAGATACGCAGTATTTT.

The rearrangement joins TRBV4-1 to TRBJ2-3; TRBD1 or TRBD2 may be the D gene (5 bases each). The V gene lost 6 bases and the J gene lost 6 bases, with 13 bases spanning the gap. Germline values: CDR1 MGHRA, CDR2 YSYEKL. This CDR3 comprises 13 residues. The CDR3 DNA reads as TGCGCCAGCAGTCTTCCGGGGCCGGATACGCAGTATTTT. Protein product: CASSLPGPDTQYF.

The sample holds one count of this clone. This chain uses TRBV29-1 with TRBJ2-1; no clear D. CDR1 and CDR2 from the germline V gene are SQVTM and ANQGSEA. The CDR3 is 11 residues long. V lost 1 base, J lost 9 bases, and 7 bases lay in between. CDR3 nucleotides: TGCAGCGTTGAAGTGCGTGGTGAGCAGTTCTTC. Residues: CSVEVRGEQFF.

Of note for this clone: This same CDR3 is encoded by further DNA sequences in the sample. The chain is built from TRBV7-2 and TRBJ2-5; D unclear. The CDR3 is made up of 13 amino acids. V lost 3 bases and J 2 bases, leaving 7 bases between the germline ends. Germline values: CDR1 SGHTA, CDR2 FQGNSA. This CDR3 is CASSLVQQETQYF. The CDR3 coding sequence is TGTGCCAGCAGCTTGGTACAGCAAGAGACCCAGTACTTC.

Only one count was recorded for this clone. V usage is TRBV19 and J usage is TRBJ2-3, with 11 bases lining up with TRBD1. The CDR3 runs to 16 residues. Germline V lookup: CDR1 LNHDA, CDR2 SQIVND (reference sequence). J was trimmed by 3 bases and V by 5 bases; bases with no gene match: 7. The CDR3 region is CASSPGQGEVTDTQYF. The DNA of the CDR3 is TGTGCCAGTAGTCCGGGACAGGGGGAAGTAACAGATACGCAGTATTTT.

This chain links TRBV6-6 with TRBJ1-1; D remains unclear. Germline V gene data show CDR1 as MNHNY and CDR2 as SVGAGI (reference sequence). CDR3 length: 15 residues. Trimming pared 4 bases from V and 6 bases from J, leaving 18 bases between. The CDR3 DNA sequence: TGTGCCAGCAGTTCTCGTCCCGGGAGAGATTCTGAAGCTTTCTTT. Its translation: CASSSRPGRDSEAFF.

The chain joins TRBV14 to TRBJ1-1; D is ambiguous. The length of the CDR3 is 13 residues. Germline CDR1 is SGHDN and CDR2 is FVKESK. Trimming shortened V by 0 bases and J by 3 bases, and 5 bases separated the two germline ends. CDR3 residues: CASSQDGYTEAFF. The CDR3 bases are TGTGCCAGCAGCCAAGATGGTTACACTGAAGCTTTCTTT.

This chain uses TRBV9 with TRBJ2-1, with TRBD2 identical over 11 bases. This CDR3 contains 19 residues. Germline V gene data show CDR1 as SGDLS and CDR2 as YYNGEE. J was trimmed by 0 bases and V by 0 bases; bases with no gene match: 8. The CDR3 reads CASSVGRLAGGPSYNEQFF. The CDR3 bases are TGTGCCAGCAGCGTAGGGCGGCTAGCGGGAGGACCCTCCTACAATGAGCAGTTCTTC.

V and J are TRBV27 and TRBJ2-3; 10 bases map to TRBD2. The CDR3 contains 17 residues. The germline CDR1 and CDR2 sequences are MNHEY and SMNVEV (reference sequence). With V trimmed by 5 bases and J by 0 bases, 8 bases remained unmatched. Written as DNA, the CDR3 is TGTGCCAGCAGTGTCAGGACTAGCGGTTTTAGCACAGATACGCAGTATTTT. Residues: CASSVRTSGFSTDTQYF.

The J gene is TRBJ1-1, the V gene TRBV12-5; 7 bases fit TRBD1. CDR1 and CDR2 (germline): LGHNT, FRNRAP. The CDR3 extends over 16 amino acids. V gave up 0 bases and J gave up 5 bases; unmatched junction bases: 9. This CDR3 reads CASGLVVSGGGTEAFF. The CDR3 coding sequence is TGTGCTAGTGGTTTGGTAGTGTCAGGGGGGGGGACTGAAGCTTTCTTT.

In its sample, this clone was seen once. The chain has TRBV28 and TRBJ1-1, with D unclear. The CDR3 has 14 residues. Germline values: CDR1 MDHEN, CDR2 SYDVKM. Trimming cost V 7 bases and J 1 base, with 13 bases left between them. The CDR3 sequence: CASTPGRKNTEAFF. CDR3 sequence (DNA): TGTGCCAGCACCCCCGGACGGAAGAACACTGAAGCTTTCTTT.

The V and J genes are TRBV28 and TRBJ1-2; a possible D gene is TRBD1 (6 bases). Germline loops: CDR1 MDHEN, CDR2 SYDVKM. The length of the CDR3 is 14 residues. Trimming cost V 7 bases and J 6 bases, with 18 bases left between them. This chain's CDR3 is CASNSLQGWHGYTF. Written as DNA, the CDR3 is TGTGCCAGCAACTCCCTCCAGGGGTGGCATGGCTACACCTTC.

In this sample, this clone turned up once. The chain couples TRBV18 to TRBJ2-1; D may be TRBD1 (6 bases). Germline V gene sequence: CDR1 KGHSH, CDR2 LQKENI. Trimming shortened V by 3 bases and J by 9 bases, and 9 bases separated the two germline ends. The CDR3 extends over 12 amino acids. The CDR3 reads CASSPQGFEQFF. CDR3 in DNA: TGTGCCAGCTCACCCCAGGGGTTTGAGCAGTTCTTC.